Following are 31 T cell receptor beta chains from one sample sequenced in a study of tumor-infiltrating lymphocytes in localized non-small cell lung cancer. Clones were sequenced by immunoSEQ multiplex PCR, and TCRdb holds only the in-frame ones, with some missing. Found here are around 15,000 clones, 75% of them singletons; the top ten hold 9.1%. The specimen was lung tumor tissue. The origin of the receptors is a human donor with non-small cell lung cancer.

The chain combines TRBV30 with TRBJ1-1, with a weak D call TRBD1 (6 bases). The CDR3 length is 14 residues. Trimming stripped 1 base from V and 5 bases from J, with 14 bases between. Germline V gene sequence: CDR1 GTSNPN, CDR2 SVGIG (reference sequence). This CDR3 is CAWSASGVRTEAFF. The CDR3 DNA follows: TGTGCCTGGAGTGCGTCAGGGGTGAGAACTGAAGCTTTCTTT. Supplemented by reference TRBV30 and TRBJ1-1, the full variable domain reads SQTIHQWPATLVQPVGSPLSLECTVEGTSNPNLYWYRQAAGRGLQLLFYSVGIGQISSEVPQNLSASRPQDRQFILSSKKLLLSDSGFYLCAWSASGVRTEAFFGQGTRLTVV.

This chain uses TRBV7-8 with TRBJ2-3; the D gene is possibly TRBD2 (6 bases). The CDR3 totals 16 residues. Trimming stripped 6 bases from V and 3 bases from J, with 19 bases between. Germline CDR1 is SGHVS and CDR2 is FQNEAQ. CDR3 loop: CASRALWRGRTDTQYF. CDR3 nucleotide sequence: TGTGCCAGCAGGGCCCTCTGGCGGGGAAGGACAGATACGCAGTATTTT.

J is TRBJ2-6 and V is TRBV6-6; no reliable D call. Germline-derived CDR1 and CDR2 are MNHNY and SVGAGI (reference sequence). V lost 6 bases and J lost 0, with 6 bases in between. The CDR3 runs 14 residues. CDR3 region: CASSWDSGANVLTF. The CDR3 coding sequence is TGTGCCAGCAGCTGGGACTCTGGGGCCAACGTCCTGACTTTC.

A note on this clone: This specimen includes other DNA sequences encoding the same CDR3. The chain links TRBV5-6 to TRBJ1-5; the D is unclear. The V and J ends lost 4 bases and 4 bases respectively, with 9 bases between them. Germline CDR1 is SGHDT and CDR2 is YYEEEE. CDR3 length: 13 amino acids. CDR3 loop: CASSLGLNQPQHF. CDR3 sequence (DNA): TGTGCCAGCAGCCTCGGGCTAAATCAGCCCCAGCATTTT.

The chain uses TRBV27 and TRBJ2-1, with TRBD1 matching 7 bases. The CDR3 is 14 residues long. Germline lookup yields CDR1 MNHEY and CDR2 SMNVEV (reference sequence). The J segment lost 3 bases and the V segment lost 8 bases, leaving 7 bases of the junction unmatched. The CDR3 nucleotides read TGTGCCAGCGGGAACAGGGGCGTCTACAATGAGCAGTTCTTC. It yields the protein CASGNRGVYNEQFF.

The CDR3 loop is CASGDGGAADTQYF. CDR3 sequence (DNA): TGTGCCAGCGGAGACGGGGGGGCGGCAGATACGCAGTATTTT. The gene calls are TRBV7-2 and TRBJ2-3, with TRBD2 matching 8 bases. The CDR3 totals 14 residues. Germline V gene lookup returns CDR1 SGHTA and CDR2 FQGNSA. Trimming at V came to 8 bases and at J to 4 bases, leaving 8 bases not matched to a gene.

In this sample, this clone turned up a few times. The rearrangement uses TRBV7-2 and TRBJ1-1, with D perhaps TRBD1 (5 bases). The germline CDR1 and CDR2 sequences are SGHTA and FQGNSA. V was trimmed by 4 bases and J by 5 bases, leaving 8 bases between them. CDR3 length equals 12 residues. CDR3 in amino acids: CASSSGLTEAFF. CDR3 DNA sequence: TGTGCCAGCAGCTCGGGACTGACTGAAGCTTTCTTT.

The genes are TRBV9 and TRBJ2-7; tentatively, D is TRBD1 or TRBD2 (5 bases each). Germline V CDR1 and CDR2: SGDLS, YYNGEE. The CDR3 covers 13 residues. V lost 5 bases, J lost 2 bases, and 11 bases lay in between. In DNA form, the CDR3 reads TGTGCCAGCAGTAGGGACGGCGCCTACGAGCAGTACTTC. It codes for CASSRDGAYEQYF.

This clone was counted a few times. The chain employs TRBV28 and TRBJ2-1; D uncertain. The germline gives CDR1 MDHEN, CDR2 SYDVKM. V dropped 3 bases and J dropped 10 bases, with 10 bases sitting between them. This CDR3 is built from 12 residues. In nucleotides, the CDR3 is TGTGCCAGCAGTTTCCCCCCCCGAGAGCAGTTCTTC. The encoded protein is CASSFPPREQFF. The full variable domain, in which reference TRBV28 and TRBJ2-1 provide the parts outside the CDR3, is DVKVTQSSRYLVKRTGEKVFLECVQDMDHENMFWYRQDPGLGLRLIYFSYDVKMKEKGDIPEGYSVSREKKERFSLILESASTNQTSMYLCASSFPPREQFFGPGTRLTVL.

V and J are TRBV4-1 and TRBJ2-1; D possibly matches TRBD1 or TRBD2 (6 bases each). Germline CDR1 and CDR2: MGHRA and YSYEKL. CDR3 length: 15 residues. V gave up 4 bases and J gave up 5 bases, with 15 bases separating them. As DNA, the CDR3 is TGCGCCAGCAGCCTACAGGGTGGAGGGAACAATGAGCAGTTCTTC. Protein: CASSLQGGGNNEQFF.

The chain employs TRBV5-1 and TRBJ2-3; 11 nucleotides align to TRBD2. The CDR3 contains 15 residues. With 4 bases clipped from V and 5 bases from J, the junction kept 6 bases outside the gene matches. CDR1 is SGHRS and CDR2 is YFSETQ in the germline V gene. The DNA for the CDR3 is TGCGCCAGCAGCACCCCGGGACTAGCGGTAGATACGCAGTATTTT. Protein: CASSTPGLAVDTQYF.

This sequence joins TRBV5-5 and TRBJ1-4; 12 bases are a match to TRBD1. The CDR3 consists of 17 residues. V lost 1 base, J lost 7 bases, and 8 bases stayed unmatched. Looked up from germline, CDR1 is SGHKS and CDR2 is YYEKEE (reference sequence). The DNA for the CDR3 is TGTGCCAGCAGCTTGCCTGGGACAGGGGGCGCTGGTGAAAAACTGTTTTTT. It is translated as CASSLPGTGGAGEKLFF. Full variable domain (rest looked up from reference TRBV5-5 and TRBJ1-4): DAGVTQSPTHLIKTRGQQVTLRCSPISGHKSVSWYQQVLGQGPQFIFQYYEKEERGRGNFPDRFSARQFPNYSSELNVNALLLGDSALYLCASSLPGTGGAGEKLFFGSGTQLSVL.

In nucleotides, the CDR3 is TGTGCCAGCAGCGAACAGACTAACTATGGCTACACCTTC. Translation: CASSEQTNYGYTF. J is TRBJ1-2 and V is TRBV2; D gene ambiguous. Looked up from germline, CDR1 is SNHLY and CDR2 is FYNNEI. The V and J ends lost 6 bases and 0 bases respectively, with 8 bases between them. The length of the CDR3 is 13 residues.

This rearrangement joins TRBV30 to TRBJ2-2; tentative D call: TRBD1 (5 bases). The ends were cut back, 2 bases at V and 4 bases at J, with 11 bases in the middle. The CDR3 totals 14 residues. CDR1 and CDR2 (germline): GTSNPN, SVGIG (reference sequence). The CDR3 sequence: CAWSLGQPTGELFF. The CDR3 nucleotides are TGTGCCTGGAGTTTAGGACAACCCACCGGGGAGCTGTTTTTT.

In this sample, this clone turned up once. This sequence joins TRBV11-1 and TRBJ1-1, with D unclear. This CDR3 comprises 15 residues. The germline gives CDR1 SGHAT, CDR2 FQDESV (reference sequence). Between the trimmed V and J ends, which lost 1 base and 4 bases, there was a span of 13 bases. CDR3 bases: TGTGCCAGCAGCTTAGGACGTGGCCGGGGCACTGAAGCTTTCTTT. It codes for CASSLGRGRGTEAFF.

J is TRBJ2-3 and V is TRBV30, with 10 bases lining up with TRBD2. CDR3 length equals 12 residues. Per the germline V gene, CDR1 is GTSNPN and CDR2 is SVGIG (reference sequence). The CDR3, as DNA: TGTGCTCTGACAGCGGGAGGGGATACGCAGTATTTT. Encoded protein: CALTAGGDTQYF. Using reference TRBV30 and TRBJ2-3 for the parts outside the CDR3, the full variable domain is SQTIHQWPATLVQPVGSPLSLECTVEGTSNPNLYWYRQAAGRGLQLLFYSVGIGQISSEVPQNLSASRPQDRQFILSSKKLLLSDSGFYLCALTAGGDTQYFGPGTRLTVL.

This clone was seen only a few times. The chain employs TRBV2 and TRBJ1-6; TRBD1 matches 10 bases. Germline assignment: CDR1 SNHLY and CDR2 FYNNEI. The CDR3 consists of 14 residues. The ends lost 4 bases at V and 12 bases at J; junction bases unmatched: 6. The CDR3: CASSGTGGPRPLHF. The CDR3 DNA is TGTGCCAGCAGTGGGACAGGGGGGCCTAGACCCCTCCACTTT. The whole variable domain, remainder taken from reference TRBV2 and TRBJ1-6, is EPEVTQTPSHQVTQMGQEVILRCVPISNHLYFYWYRQILGQKVEFLVSFYNNEISEKSEIFDDQFSVERPDGSNFTLKIRSTKLEDSAMYFCASSGTGGPRPLHFGNGTRLTVT.

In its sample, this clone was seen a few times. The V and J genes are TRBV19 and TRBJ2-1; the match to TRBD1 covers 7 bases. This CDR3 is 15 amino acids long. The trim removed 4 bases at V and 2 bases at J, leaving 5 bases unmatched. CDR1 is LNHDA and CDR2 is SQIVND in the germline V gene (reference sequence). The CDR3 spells CASSTLDRTYNEQFF. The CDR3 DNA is TGTGCCAGTAGTACCTTGGACAGGACCTACAATGAGCAGTTCTTC. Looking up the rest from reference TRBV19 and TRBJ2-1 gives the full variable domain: DGGITQSPKYLFRKEGQNVTLSCEQNLNHDAMYWYRQDPGQGLRLIYYSQIVNDFQKGDIAEGYSVSREKKESFPLTVTSAQKNPTAFYLCASSTLDRTYNEQFFGPGTRLTVL.

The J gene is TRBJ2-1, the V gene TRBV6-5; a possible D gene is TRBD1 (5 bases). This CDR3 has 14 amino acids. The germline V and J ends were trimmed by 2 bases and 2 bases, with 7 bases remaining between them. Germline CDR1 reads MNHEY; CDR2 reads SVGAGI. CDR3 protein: CASSYQGTYNEQFF. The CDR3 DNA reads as TGTGCCAGCAGTTACCAGGGAACCTACAATGAGCAGTTCTTC.

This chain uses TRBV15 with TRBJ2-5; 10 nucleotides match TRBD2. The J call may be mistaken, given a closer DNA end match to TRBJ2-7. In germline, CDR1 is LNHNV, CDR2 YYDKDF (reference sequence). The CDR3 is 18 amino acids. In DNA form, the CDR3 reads TGTGCCACCAGCAGAGGTGGAGGGGTTAGACTAGCGGGCTACGAGCAGTACTTC. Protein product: CATSRGGGVRLAGYEQYF.

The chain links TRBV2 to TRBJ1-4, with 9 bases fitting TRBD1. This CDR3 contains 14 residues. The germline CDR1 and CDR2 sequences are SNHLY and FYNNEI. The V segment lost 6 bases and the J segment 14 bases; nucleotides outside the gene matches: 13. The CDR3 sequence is CASSGGTGSFSLFF. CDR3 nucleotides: TGTGCCAGCAGCGGGGGGACAGGGAGTTTCTCCCTGTTTTTT.

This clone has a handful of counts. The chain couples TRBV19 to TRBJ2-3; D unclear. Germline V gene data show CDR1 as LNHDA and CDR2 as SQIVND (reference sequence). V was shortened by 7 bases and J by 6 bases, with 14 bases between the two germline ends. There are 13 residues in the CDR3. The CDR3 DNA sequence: TGTGCCAGTAAGGTCACCCGTGGGGATACGCAGTATTTT. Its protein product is CASKVTRGDTQYF.

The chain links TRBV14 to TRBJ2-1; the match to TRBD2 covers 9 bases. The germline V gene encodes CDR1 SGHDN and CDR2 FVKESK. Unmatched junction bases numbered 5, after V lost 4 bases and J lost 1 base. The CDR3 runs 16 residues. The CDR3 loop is CASSLSGSRSYNEQFF. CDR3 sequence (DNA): TGTGCCAGCAGCCTTAGCGGGAGTAGGTCCTACAATGAGCAGTTCTTC.

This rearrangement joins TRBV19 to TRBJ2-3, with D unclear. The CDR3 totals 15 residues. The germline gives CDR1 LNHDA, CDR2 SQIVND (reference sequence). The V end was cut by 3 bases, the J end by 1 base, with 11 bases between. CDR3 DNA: TGTGCCAGTAGTATTAGGCAGGTAGGCACAGATACGCAGTATTTT. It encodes CASSIRQVGTDTQYF. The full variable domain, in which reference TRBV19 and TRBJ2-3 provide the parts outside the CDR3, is DGGITQSPKYLFRKEGQNVTLSCEQNLNHDAMYWYRQDPGQGLRLIYYSQIVNDFQKGDIAEGYSVSREKKESFPLTVTSAQKNPTAFYLCASSIRQVGTDTQYFGPGTRLTVL.

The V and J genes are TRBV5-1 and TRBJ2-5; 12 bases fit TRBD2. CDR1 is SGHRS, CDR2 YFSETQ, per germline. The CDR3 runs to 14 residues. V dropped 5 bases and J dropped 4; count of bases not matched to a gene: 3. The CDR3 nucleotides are TGCGCCAGCAGGGCGGGACTAGCGGGAGAGACCCAGTACTTC. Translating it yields CASRAGLAGETQYF.

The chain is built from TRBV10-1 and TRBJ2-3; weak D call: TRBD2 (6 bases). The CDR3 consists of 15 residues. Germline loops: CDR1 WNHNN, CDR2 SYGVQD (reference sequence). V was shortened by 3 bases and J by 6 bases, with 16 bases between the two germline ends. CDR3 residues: CASSDPLGGADTQYF. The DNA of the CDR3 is TGCGCCAGCAGTGACCCACTAGGAGGGGCGGATACGCAGTATTTT.

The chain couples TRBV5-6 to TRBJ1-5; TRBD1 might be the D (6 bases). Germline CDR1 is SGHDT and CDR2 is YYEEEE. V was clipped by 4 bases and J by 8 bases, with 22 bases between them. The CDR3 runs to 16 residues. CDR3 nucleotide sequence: TGTGCCAGCAGCCTGGGGGGGGCAGTGGGGTTTGAGCCCCAGCATTTT. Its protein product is CASSLGGAVGFEPQHF. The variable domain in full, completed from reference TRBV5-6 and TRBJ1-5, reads DAGVTQSPTHLIKTRGQQVTLRCSPKSGHDTVSWYQQALGQGPQFIFQYYEEEERQRGNFPDRFSGHQFPNYSSELNVNALLLGDSALYLCASSLGGAVGFEPQHFGDGTRLSIL.

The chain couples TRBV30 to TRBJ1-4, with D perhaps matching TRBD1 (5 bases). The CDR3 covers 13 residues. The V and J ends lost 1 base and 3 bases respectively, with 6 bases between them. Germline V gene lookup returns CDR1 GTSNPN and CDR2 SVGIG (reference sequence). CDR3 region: CAWSGGANEKLFF. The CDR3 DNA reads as TGTGCCTGGAGTGGGGGGGCTAATGAAAAACTGTTTTTT.

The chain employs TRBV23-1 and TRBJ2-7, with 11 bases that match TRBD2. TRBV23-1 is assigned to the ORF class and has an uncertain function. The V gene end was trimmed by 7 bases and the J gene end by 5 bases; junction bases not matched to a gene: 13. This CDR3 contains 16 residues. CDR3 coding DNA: TGCGCCAGCACCTCTAGCGGGGGGCCCTTACCCGACGAGCAGTACTTC. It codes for CASTSSGGPLPDEQYF.

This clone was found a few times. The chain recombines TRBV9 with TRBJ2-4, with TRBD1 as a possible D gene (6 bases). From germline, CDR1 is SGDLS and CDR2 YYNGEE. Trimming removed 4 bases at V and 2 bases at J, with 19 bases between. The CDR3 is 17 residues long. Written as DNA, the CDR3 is TGTGCCAGCAGCCTTGATGGGGGCGACGGGACCAAAAACATTCAGTACTTC. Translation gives CASSLDGGDGTKNIQYF.

CDR3 sequence: CAIRNSGTEAFF. The CDR3 bases are TGTGCCATCAGGAATTCGGGGACTGAAGCTTTCTTT. The V call is TRBV10-3, the J call TRBJ1-1; D is uncertain. Germline CDR1 ENHRY, CDR2 SYGVKD. V lost 6 bases to trimming and J lost 5 bases, with 10 bases between them. The CDR3 spans 12 residues.